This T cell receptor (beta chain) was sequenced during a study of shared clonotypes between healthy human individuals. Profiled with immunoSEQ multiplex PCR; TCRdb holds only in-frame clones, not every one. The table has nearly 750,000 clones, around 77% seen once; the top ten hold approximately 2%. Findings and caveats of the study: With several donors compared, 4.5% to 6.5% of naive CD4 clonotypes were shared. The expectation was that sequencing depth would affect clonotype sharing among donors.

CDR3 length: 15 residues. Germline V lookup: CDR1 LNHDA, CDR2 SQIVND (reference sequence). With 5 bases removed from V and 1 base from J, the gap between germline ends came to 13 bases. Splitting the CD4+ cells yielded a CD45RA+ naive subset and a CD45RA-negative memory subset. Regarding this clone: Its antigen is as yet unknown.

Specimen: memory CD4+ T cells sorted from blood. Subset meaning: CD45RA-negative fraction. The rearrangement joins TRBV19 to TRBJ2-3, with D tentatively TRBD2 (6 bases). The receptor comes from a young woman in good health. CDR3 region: CASSHRRRGTDTQYF. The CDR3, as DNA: TGTGCCAGTAGTCATAGGCGGAGGGGCACAGATACGCAGTATTTT.